Presented here are 8 T cell receptor beta chains from one specimen sequenced in a study of T cell repertoires in aging, cancer and after chemotherapy. Peripheral blood genomic DNA, not sorted cells or RNA, was the template. A mixed TRB-A/B primer pool amplified rearranged TRB by multiplex touch-down PCR. TCRdb passed the multiplex PCR reads through MiXCR, listing each CDR3 protein once. The data show 3,600 or so distinct CDR3 sequences, approximately 30% seen once. The material sequenced was blood. The source of these receptors is a human donor with a solid tumor.

This clonotype was picked up a small number of times. The chain recombines TRBV7-9 with TRBJ2-2; D call uncertain. This CDR3 is 13 amino acids long. The V end lost 2 bases, the J end lost 6 bases, and 7 bases lay between the germline ends. The V gene's germline CDR1 is SEHNR and CDR2 FQNEAQ (reference sequence). The CDR3 DNA is TGTGCCAGCAGCTTATACGGACCCGGGGAGCTGTTTTTT. Translation: CASSLYGPGELFF.

Turning to this clonotype: This may be a read error, as it is one base from a much larger clone. This chain links TRBV6-5 with TRBJ2-1; D gene ambiguous. Per germline, CDR1 MNHEY and CDR2 SVGAGI. CDR3 size: 11 residues. DNA for the CDR3: TGTGCCAGCAGTTATGACAATGAGCAGTTATTC. Translation gives CASSYDNEQLF.

The rearrangement uses TRBV7-9 and TRBJ2-3, with 10 positions matching TRBD2. This CDR3 has 17 residues. Germline values: CDR1 SEHNR, CDR2 FQNEAQ (reference sequence). J lost 1 base, V lost 1 base, and 5 bases had no gene match. The CDR3 region has the DNA TGTGCCAGCAGCTTAGAAGGACTAGCGGTAGGCACAGATACGCAGTATTTT. It specifies CASSLEGLAVGTDTQYF.

By share of the sample, this clonotype is medium-sized. The chain combines TRBV5-5 with TRBJ2-1; possibly TRBD2 for D (6 bases). Deletions cut 2 bases from V and 3 bases from J, with 12 bases between. Germline V CDR1 and CDR2: SGHKS, YYEKEE (reference sequence). The CDR3 loop spans 15 amino acids. For the CDR3, the DNA is TGTGCCAGCAGCTTCATTAGCGGAAACTACAATGAGCAGTTCTTC. As protein: CASSFISGNYNEQFF.

The gene calls are TRBV30 and TRBJ1-2, with D unresolved. The CDR3 loop spans 14 amino acids. Between the trimmed V and J ends, which lost 4 bases and 4 bases, there was a span of 16 bases. Germline CDR1 reads GTSNPN; CDR2 reads SVGIG (reference sequence). CDR3 sequence reads: CAWTLAGKPYGYTF. As DNA, the CDR3 is TGTGCCTGGACCCTGGCCGGGAAGCCCTATGGCTACACCTTC. Filled out from reference TRBV30 and TRBJ1-2, the complete variable domain reads SQTIHQWPATLVQPVGSPLSLECTVEGTSNPNLYWYRQAAGRGLQLLFYSVGIGQISSEVPQNLSASRPQDRQFILSSKKLLLSDSGFYLCAWTLAGKPYGYTFGSGTRLTVV.

This clonotype was seen only a few times. This rearrangement joins TRBV30 to TRBJ1-5; D possibly corresponds to TRBD1 (5 bases). The V end was cut by 4 bases, the J end by 4 bases, with 11 bases between. The CDR3 runs to 13 residues. Per germline, CDR1 GTSNPN and CDR2 SVGIG (reference sequence). The CDR3 here is CAWKSGANQPQHF. The CDR3 DNA reads TGTGCCTGGAAGTCTGGGGCGAATCAGCCCCAGCATTTT.

The CDR3 is CASSLVAGQGANEQFF. The CDR3 DNA reads TGTGCCAGCAGCTTAGTGGCGGGACAGGGGGCGAATGAGCAGTTCTTC. The V and J genes are TRBV7-6 and TRBJ2-1, with TRBD1 identical over 12 bases. The junction had 5 bases not matched to a gene; V was cut back by 1 base and J by 7 bases. The CDR3 has 16 residues. Germline CDR1 reads SGHVS; CDR2 reads FNYEAQ.

The V gene is TRBV6-6, the J gene TRBJ2-1; D is uncertain. Germline CDR1 reads MNHNY; CDR2 reads SVGAGI (reference sequence). V lost 2 bases to trimming and J lost 3 bases, with 5 bases between them. This CDR3 is 13 amino acids long. The CDR3 DNA follows: TGTGCCAGCAGTTACAGAGACTACAATGAGCAGTTCTTC. Amino acids: CASSYRDYNEQFF.